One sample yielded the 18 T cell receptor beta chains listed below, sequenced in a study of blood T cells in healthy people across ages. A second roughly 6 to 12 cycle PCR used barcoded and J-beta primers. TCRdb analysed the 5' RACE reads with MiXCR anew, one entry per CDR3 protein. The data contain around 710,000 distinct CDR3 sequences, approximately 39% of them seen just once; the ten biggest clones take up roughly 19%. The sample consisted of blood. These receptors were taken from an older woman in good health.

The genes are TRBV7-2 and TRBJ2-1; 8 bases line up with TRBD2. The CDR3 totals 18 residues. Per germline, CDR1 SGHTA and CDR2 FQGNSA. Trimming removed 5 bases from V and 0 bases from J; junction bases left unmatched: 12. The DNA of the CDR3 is TGTGCCAGCAGCCCCCGGGGGACTAGTGACAGCTCCTACAATGAGCAGTTCTTC. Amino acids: CASSPRGTSDSSYNEQFF.

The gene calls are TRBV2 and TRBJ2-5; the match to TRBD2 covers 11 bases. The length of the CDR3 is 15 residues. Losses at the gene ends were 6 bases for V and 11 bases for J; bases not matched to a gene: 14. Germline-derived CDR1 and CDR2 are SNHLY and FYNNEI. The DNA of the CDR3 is TGTGCCAGCAGAGACCTAGCGGGAGGAAACAATGAGCAGTACTTC. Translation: CASRDLAGGNNEQYF. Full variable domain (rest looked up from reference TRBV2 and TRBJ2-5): EPEVTQTPSHQVTQMGQEVILRCVPISNHLYFYWYRQILGQKVEFLVSFYNNEISEKSEIFDDQFSVERPDGSNFTLKIRSTKLEDSAMYFCASRDLAGGNNEQYFGPGTRLLVL.

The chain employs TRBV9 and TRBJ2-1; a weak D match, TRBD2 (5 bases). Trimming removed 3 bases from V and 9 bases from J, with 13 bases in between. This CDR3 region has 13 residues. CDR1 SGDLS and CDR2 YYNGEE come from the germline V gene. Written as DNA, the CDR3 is TGTGCCAGCAGCGAGCTAACTAGTATTGAGCAGTTCTTC. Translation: CASSELTSIEQFF.

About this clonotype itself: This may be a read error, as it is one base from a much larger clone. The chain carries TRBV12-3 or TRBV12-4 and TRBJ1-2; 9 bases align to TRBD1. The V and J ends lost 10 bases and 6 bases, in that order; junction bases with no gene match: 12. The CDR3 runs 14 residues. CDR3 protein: CANPRIGTGNGYTF. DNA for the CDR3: TGTGCCAACCCAAGGATCGGGACAGGGAATGGCTACACCTTC.

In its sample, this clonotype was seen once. The CDR3: CSARGGGYSTEAFF. CDR3 nucleotides: TGCAGTGCTAGAGGAGGAGGGTATAGCACTGAAGCTTTCTTT. The chain has TRBV20-1 and TRBJ1-1, with D uncertain. Germline lookup yields CDR1 DFQATT and CDR2 SNEGSKA (reference sequence). CDR3 size: 14 residues. The germline V and J ends were trimmed by 1 base and 4 bases, with 13 bases remaining between them.

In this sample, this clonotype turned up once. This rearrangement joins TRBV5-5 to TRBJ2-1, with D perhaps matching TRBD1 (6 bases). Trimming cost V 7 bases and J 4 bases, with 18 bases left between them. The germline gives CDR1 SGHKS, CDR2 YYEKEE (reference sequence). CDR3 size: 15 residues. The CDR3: CASGRDTQIYNEQFF. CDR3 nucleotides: TGTGCCAGCGGCCGGGACACTCAGATTTACAATGAGCAGTTCTTC. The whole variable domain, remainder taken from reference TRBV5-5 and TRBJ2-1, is DAGVTQSPTHLIKTRGQQVTLRCSPISGHKSVSWYQQVLGQGPQFIFQYYEKEERGRGNFPDRFSARQFPNYSSELNVNALLLGDSALYLCASGRDTQIYNEQFFGPGTRLTVL.

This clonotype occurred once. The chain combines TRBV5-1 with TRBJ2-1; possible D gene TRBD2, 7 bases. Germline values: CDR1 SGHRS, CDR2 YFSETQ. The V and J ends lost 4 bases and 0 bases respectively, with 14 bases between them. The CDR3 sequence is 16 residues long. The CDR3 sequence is CASSARGRSSYNEQFF. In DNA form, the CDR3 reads TGCGCCAGCAGCGCGCGGGGGCGTAGCTCCTACAATGAGCAGTTCTTC.

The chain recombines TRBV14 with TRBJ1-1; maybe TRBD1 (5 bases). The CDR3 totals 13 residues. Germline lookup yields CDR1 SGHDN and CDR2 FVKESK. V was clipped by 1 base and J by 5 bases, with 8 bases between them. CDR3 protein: CASSQGRQTEAFF. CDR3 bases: TGTGCCAGCAGCCAAGGTCGACAGACTGAAGCTTTCTTT.

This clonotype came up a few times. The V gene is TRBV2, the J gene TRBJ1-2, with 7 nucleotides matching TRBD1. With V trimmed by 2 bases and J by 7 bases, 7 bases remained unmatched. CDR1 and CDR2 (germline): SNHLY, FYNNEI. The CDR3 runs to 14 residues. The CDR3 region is CASSESKGASGYTF. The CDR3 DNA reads TGTGCCAGCAGTGAAAGCAAGGGGGCGAGTGGCTACACCTTC.

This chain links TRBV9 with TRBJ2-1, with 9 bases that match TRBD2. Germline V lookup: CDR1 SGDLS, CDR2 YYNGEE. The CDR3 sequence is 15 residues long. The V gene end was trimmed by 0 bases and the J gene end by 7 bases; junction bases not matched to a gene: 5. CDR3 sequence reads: CASSVVAGGDNEQFF. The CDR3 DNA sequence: TGTGCCAGCAGCGTAGTCGCGGGAGGGGATAATGAGCAGTTCTTC.

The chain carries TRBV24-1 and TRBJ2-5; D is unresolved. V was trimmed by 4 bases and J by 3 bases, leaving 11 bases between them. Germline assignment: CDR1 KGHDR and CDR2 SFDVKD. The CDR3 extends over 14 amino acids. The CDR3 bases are TGTGCCACCAGTGAACCCGGGCCTAAAGAGACCCAGTACTTC. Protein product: CATSEPGPKETQYF.

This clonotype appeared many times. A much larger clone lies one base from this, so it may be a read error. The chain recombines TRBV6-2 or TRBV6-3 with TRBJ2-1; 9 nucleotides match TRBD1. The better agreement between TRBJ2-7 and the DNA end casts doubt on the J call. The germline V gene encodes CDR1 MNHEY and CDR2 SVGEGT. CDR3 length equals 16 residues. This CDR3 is CASSPLRDRAYNEQYF. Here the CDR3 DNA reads TGTGCCAGCAGCCCCCTCCGGGACAGGGCCTACAATGAGCAGTACTTC.

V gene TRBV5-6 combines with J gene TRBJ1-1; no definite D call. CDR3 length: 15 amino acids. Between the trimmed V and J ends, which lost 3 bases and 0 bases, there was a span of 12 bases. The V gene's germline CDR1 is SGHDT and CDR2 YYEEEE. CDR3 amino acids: CASSSAGGMNTEAFF. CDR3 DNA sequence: TGTGCCAGCAGCTCTGCGGGCGGGATGAACACTGAAGCTTTCTTT.

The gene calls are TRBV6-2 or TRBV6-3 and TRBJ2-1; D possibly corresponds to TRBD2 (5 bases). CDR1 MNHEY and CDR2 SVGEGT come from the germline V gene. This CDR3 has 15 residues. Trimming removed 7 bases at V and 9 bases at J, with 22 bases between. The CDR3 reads CASKRLGPRASEQFF. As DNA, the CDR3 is TGTGCCAGCAAACGGCTCGGACCGAGGGCCAGTGAGCAGTTCTTC.

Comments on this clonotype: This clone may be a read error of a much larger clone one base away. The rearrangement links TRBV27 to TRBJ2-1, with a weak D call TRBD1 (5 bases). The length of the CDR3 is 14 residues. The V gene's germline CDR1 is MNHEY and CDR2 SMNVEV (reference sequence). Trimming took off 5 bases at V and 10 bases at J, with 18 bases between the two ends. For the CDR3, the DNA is TGTGCCAGCAGTCAAGACAGAAACTCCTACGAGCAGTTCTTC. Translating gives CASSQDRNSYEQFF.

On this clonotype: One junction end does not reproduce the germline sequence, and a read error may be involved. The CDR3: CVSSPPLGSDNEQYF. The CDR3 DNA follows: TGTGTCAGCAGTCCCCCCCTCGGGAGCGACAATGAGCAGTACTTC. This chain joins TRBV12-3 or TRBV12-4 and TRBJ2-5; a weak D match, TRBD2 (6 bases). This CDR3 has 15 amino acids.

In nucleotides, the CDR3 is TGCGCCAGCAGCTTCCAACCACCGGGACTAGCGGGTTCGCCCTACGAGCAGTACTTC. It yields the protein CASSFQPPGLAGSPYEQYF. V gene TRBV5-1 combines with J gene TRBJ2-7; 12 bases match TRBD2. The CDR3 is 19 amino acids. Germline CDR1 is SGHRS and CDR2 is YFSETQ. V lost 2 bases and J lost 2; bases outside the gene matches: 14.

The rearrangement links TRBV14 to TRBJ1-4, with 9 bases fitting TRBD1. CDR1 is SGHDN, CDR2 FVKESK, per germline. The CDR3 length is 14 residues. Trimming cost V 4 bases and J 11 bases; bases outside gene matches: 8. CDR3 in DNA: TGTGCCAGCAGCCCCGGGACAGGGCTTCACAAACTGTTTTTT. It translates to CASSPGTGLHKLFF.